This TCR beta chain was captured in a study of human T cells and chemical hapten exposure. Regarding the study as a whole: Once DPC sensitization occurred, TCRs above 1 in 1000 frequency showed no change.

For this clonotype: Its antigen is not identified.

The CDR3 has 14 residues. After removal of 6 bases from V and 4 bases from J, the junction contained 6 bases not matched to a gene. The germline V gene has CDR1 SGHAT and CDR2 FQNNGV. TCRdb redid the calling of the RACE reads with MiXCR, one entry per CDR3 protein. The table has some 120,000 distinct CDR3 sequences, around 8.3% seen once; the top ten hold around 2%. The time point was: healthy volunteer bleed at 2 weeks. Unfractionated whole blood served as the source for total RNA extraction. The chain links TRBV11-2 to TRBJ2-3, with 8 bases identical to TRBD1. Source material: whole blood. The TCR originated in a male donor in good health. Some clones in this sample may be carry-over from other donors' samples. CDR3: CASRPGTGADTQYF. CDR3 in DNA: TGTGCCAGCAGGCCGGGGACAGGCGCAGATACGCAGTATTTT.